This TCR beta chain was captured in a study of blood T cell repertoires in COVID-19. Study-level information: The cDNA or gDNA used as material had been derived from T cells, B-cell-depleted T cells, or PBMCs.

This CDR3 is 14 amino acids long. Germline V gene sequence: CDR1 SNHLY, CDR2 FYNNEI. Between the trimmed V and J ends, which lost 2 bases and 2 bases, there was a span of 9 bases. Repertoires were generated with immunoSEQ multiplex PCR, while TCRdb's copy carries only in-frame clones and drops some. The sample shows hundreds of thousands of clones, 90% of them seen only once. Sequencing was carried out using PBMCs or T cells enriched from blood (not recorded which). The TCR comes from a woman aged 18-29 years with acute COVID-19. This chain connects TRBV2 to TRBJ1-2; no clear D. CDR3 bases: TGTGCCAGCAGTGAACGGGAACAGAACTATGGCTACACCTTC. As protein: CASSEREQNYGYTF.